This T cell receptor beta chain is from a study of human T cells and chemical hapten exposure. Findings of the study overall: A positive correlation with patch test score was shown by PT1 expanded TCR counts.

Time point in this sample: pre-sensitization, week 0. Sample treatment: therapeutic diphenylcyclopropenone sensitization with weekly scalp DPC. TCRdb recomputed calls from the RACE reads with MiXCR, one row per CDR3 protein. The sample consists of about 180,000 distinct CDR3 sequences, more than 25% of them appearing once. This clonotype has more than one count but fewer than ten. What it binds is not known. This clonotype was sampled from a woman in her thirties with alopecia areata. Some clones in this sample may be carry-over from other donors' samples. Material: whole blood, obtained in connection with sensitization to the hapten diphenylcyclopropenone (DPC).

CDR3 coding DNA: TGTGCCATCAGTGAGTCGTGGGGGTCTGGAAACACCATATATTTT. Translated, it gives CAISESWGSGNTIYF. The rearrangement joins TRBV10-3 to TRBJ1-3, with a possible D match to TRBD1 (5 bases). The V end lost 0 bases, the J end lost 1 base, and 7 bases lay between the germline ends. The length of the CDR3 is 15 residues. In germline, CDR1 is ENHRY, CDR2 SYGVKD.